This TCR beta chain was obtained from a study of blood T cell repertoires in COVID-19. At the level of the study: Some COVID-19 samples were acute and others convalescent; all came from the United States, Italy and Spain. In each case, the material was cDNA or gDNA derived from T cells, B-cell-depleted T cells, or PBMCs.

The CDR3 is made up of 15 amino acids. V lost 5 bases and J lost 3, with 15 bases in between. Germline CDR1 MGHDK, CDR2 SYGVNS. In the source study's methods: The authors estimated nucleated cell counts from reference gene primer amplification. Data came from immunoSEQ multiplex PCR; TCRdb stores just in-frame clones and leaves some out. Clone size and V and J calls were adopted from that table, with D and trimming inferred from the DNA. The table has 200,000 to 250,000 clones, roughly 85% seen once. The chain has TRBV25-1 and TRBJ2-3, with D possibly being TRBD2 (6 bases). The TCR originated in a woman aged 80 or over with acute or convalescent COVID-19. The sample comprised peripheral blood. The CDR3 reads CASSTSSGRTDTQYF. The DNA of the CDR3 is TGTGCCAGCAGTACGAGTAGCGGAAGAACAGATACGCAGTATTTT.